These 29 T cell receptor beta chains were all obtained from the same sample, sequenced in a study of cytomegalovirus exposure and HLA in healthy donors. Using immunoSEQ multiplex PCR, the repertoire was profiled, and TCRdb retains in-frame clones only, with some absent. The repertoire consists of some 140,000 clones, with approximately 92% occurring once and the leading ten covering about 8.2%. Sequenced material: PBMCs. The receptor source for this set is a woman between 18 and 30 years old in good health and CMV-seropositive.

The V call is TRBV11-2, the J call TRBJ2-1; 11 positions agree with TRBD2. This CDR3 spans 15 amino acids. Germline loops: CDR1 SGHAT, CDR2 FQNNGV. Trimming removed 4 bases from V and 11 bases from J; junction bases left unmatched: 10. The CDR3 DNA is TGTGCCAGCAGCTCTTTACTAGCGGGGGTATTTAAGCAGTTCTTC. Protein sequence: CASSSLLAGVFKQFF.

The CDR3 bases are TGCGCCAGCAGCCAAGATCAGGTCGCTGTCTATGGCTACACCTTC. It encodes CASSQDQVAVYGYTF. This sequence joins TRBV4-3 and TRBJ1-2; no firm D call. The V gene lost 0 bases and the J gene lost 4 bases, with 12 bases spanning the gap. The CDR3 contains 15 residues. Germline CDR1 reads LGHNA; CDR2 reads YSLEER.

The count of this clone is one. The chain links TRBV15 to TRBJ1-2, with D possibly matching TRBD1 (5 bases). Germline V lookup: CDR1 LNHNV, CDR2 YYDKDF (reference sequence). The CDR3 contains 14 residues. V was pared by 3 bases and J by 4 bases, with 12 bases between. CDR3: CATSSGGVGYGYTF. As DNA, the CDR3 is TGTGCCACCAGCAGCGGGGGGGTCGGCTATGGCTACACCTTC.

CDR3 residues: CASSPEQGRAEAFF. The CDR3 DNA reads as TGTGCCAGCAGCCCAGAACAGGGTCGGGCTGAAGCTTTCTTT. The chain combines TRBV13 with TRBJ1-1, with a possible D match to TRBD1 (6 bases). This CDR3 has 14 amino acids. Germline CDR1 PRHDT, CDR2 FYEKMQ (reference sequence). V shed 5 bases and J shed 6 bases, with 16 bases lying between them.

The V call is TRBV27, the J call TRBJ2-7; 11 bases fit TRBD1. CDR3 length equals 15 residues. Germline lookup yields CDR1 MNHEY and CDR2 SMNVEV (reference sequence). With V trimmed by 5 bases and J by 4 bases, 7 bases remained unmatched. The CDR3 coding sequence is TGTGCCAGCAGTCCTACCGGGACAGGGGGGTACGAGCAGTACTTC. Translating gives CASSPTGTGGYEQYF.

This sequence joins TRBV7-6 and TRBJ1-2, with D perhaps TRBD1 (5 bases). The ends were cut back, 5 bases at V and 7 bases at J, with 14 bases in the middle. Germline CDR1 SGHVS, CDR2 FNYEAQ. CDR3 length equals 13 residues. The CDR3 protein is CASSLLGGVGYTF. The DNA for the CDR3 is TGTGCCAGCAGCCTCCTGGGGGGGGTTGGCTACACCTTC.

The chain employs TRBV7-9 and TRBJ2-7, with TRBD1 matching 10 bases. Germline CDR1 SEHNR, CDR2 FQNEAQ (reference sequence). Germline trimming cut 3 bases from V and 2 bases from J; bases unmatched to any gene: 4. The CDR3 length is 15 residues. The chain's CDR3 is CASSFATGGAYEQYF. The CDR3 DNA reads TGTGCCAGCAGCTTCGCGACAGGGGGCGCCTACGAGCAGTACTTC.

V usage is TRBV5-4 and J usage is TRBJ1-4; D is unresolved. Trimming left V 2 bases short and J 11 bases short, with 16 bases between. Looked up from germline, CDR1 is SGHNT and CDR2 is YYREEE (reference sequence). CDR3 size: 14 residues. CDR3 region: CASSLEGYGEKLFF. CDR3 nucleotide sequence: TGTGCCAGCAGCTTAGAGGGTTATGGTGAGAAACTGTTTTTT.

The chain has TRBV4-1 and TRBJ1-2; 9 bases map to TRBD1. Losses at the gene ends were 0 bases for V and 4 bases for J; bases not matched to a gene: 6. Per the germline V gene, CDR1 is MGHRA and CDR2 is YSYEKL. This CDR3 has 16 amino acids. Written as DNA, the CDR3 is TGCGCCAGCAGCCAAGATTTCGAGACAGGGGGCTATGGCTACACCTTC. Its translation is CASSQDFETGGYGYTF.

The rearrangement links TRBV7-9 to TRBJ2-7; D might be TRBD1 (6 bases). The germline gives CDR1 SEHNR, CDR2 FQNEAQ (reference sequence). The V end was cut by 1 base, the J end by 7 bases, with 8 bases between. This CDR3 has 12 residues. CDR3 bases: TGTGCCAGCAGCTTAGTCGACAGGGAGCAGTACTTC. Translation gives CASSLVDREQYF.

The chain employs TRBV2 and TRBJ2-7; 10 bases map to TRBD1. Germline CDR1 and CDR2: SNHLY and FYNNEI. The V gene end was trimmed by 3 bases and the J gene end by 11 bases; junction bases not matched to a gene: 10. This CDR3 spans 14 amino acids. CDR3 DNA: TGTGCCAGCAGTGATCGAGGGACAGGGGCGCCCGAGTACTTC. Translating gives CASSDRGTGAPEYF.

The genes are TRBV2 and TRBJ2-5; D call uncertain. Per germline, CDR1 SNHLY and CDR2 FYNNEI. V dropped 6 bases and J dropped 5 bases, with 13 bases sitting between them. This CDR3 comprises 13 residues. CDR3 DNA: TGTGCCAGCAGGGTTGTGGTACGGGAGACCCAGTACTTC. It translates to CASRVVVRETQYF.

This rearrangement joins TRBV5-5 to TRBJ2-7; 7 nucleotides match TRBD2. The V segment lost 3 bases and the J segment 10 bases; nucleotides outside the gene matches: 19. The CDR3 sequence is 16 residues long. Germline V lookup: CDR1 SGHKS, CDR2 YYEKEE (reference sequence). The CDR3 region has the DNA TGTGCCAGCAGCTATGGACTAGTCGAGGCCGCCGGTGGCCAGTACTTC. It yields the protein CASSYGLVEAAGGQYF.

The chain employs TRBV28 and TRBJ1-3; perhaps TRBD1 as D (5 bases). This CDR3 region has 14 residues. Trimming cost V 7 bases and J 4 bases, with 14 bases left between them. Germline V gene data show CDR1 as MDHEN and CDR2 as SYDVKM. CDR3: CASTFQGPGNTIYF. CDR3 coding DNA: TGTGCCAGCACCTTTCAGGGCCCAGGAAACACCATATATTTT.

This chain joins TRBV7-6 and TRBJ1-2; TRBD1 agrees at 12 bases. V lost 5 bases and J lost 7; bases outside the gene matches: 5. The germline V gene encodes CDR1 SGHVS and CDR2 FNYEAQ. The CDR3 is 14 residues long. The CDR3 here is CASSLGQGASGYTF. The CDR3 nucleotides read TGTGCCAGCAGCCTGGGACAGGGGGCGAGTGGCTACACCTTC. The full variable domain, with the rest looked up from reference TRBV7-6 and TRBJ1-2, is GAGVSQSPRYKVTKRGQDVALRCDPISGHVSLYWYRQALGQGPEFLTYFNYEAQQDKSGLPNDRFSAERPEGSISTLTIQRTEQRDSAMYRCASSLGQGASGYTFGSGTRLTVV.

The chain combines TRBV4-3 with TRBJ1-4, with D maybe TRBD1 (5 bases). The CDR3 is 15 residues long. V lost 5 bases, J lost 6 bases, and 16 bases lay in between. Germline-derived CDR1 and CDR2 are LGHNA and YSLEER. The CDR3 nucleotides read TGCGCCAGCAGCTGGCTTTTGGGGCTGTATGAAAAACTGTTTTTT. It is translated as CASSWLLGLYEKLFF.

This clone was counted once. This rearrangement joins TRBV19 to TRBJ1-5; D call uncertain. Trimming cost V 2 bases and J 2 bases, with 7 bases left between them. The CDR3 runs 14 residues. Germline CDR1 LNHDA, CDR2 SQIVND (reference sequence). This CDR3 reads CASSIFAGNQPQHF. CDR3 bases: TGTGCCAGTAGTATATTCGCAGGCAATCAGCCCCAGCATTTT.

This clone was seen only once. This chain links TRBV7-9 with TRBJ1-1; 11 bases agree with TRBD1. CDR1 is SEHNR, CDR2 FQNEAQ, per germline (reference sequence). V lost 5 bases to trimming and J lost 1 base; unmatched junction nucleotides: 6. The CDR3 is made up of 16 amino acids. Here the CDR3 DNA reads TGTGCCAGCAGCAGAGGACAGGGGGCGCGGAACACTGAAGCTTTCTTT. Protein product: CASSRGQGARNTEAFF.

CDR3 nucleotide sequence: TGCGCCAGCAGCCAAGACAGGGAGGGGCGGGAGACCCAGTACTTC. This sequence encodes CASSQDREGRETQYF. The V call is TRBV4-3, the J call TRBJ2-5; the match to TRBD2 covers 7 bases. Germline CDR1 and CDR2: LGHNA and YSLEER. The CDR3 spans 15 residues. The trim removed 0 bases at V and 5 bases at J, leaving 6 bases unmatched.

The chain uses TRBV5-1 and TRBJ1-2; 7 positions agree with TRBD1. The CDR3 sequence is 14 residues long. Germline lookup yields CDR1 SGHRS and CDR2 YFSETQ. The ends lost 0 bases at V and 8 bases at J; junction bases unmatched: 7. CDR3 nucleotides: TGCGCCAGCAGCTTGGAGGAGGGGGCGAAGGGCTACACCTTC. Its translation is CASSLEEGAKGYTF.

The chain has TRBV9 and TRBJ1-1, with D unclear. Trimming took off 3 bases at V and 8 bases at J, with 14 bases between the two ends. CDR1 and CDR2 (germline): SGDLS, YYNGEE. The length of the CDR3 is 13 residues. The CDR3 loop reads CASSGLVQTEAFF. The CDR3 DNA sequence: TGTGCCAGCAGCGGTCTCGTACAGACCGAAGCTTTCTTT.

V and J are TRBV28 and TRBJ1-3; D unclear. V lost 6 bases and J lost 4, with 13 bases in between. This CDR3 is built from 14 residues. Germline CDR1 MDHEN, CDR2 SYDVKM. The CDR3 spells CASRLTLDGNTIYF. The CDR3 region has the DNA TGTGCCAGCAGACTGACATTAGACGGAAACACCATATATTTT.

The chain employs TRBV5-1 and TRBJ1-1; perhaps TRBD1 as D (5 bases). The germline V gene has CDR1 SGHRS and CDR2 YFSETQ. The CDR3 spans 14 residues. Trimming took 4 bases from V and 0 from J, leaving 10 bases between them. This CDR3 reads CASSVTALNTEAFF. The CDR3 nucleotides are TGCGCCAGCAGCGTGACAGCGTTGAACACTGAAGCTTTCTTT. The full variable domain, completed using reference TRBV5-1 and TRBJ1-1, is KAGVTQTPRYLIKTRGQQVTLSCSPISGHRSVSWYQQTPGQGLQFLFEYFSETQRNKGNFPGRFSGRQFSNSRSEMNVSTLELGDSALYLCASSVTALNTEAFFGQGTRLTVV.

J is TRBJ1-4 and V is TRBV5-1; 8 nucleotides agree with TRBD1. The CDR3 has 15 amino acids. The germline gives CDR1 SGHRS, CDR2 YFSETQ. Trimming removed 1 base from V and 8 bases from J; junction bases left unmatched: 7. CDR3 DNA: TGCGCCAGCAGCTTGACTCAGGGGGCCGGAGAAAAACTGTTTTTT. It yields the protein CASSLTQGAGEKLFF.

The chain employs TRBV10-1 and TRBJ2-7, with a tentative D call TRBD2 (6 bases). This CDR3 region has 16 residues. V shed 2 bases and J shed 2 bases, with 16 bases lying between them. Germline CDR1 is WNHNN and CDR2 is SYGVQD (reference sequence). The CDR3 DNA follows: TGCGCCAGCAGTGAGCCCACCCGGGACTCGACCTACGAGCAGTACTTC. Translation: CASSEPTRDSTYEQYF.

In this sample, this clone turned up once. The chain combines TRBV6-5 with TRBJ1-2; 8 bases are a match to TRBD1. CDR3 size: 14 residues. The V gene end was trimmed by 2 bases and the J gene end by 7 bases; junction bases not matched to a gene: 6. The germline V gene has CDR1 MNHEY and CDR2 SVGAGI. CDR3 amino acids: CASSYNGQGLGYTF. The CDR3 bases are TGTGCCAGCAGTTACAACGGACAGGGACTTGGCTACACCTTC.

This clone was recorded a few times. This chain links TRBV10-3 with TRBJ2-6, with TRBD2 matching over 7 bases. The CDR3 runs 16 residues. Germline assignment: CDR1 ENHRY and CDR2 SYGVKD. With V trimmed by 0 bases and J by 3 bases, 2 bases remained unmatched. CDR3 in amino acids: CAISESGRDGANVLTF. The DNA of the CDR3 is TGTGCCATCAGTGAGTCGGGGAGGGATGGGGCCAACGTCCTGACTTTC.

Here the CDR3 reads CASSVLMNTEAFF. The CDR3 DNA is TGTGCCAGCAGCGTATTAATGAACACTGAAGCTTTCTTT. V and J are TRBV9 and TRBJ1-1; D unclear. CDR3 length equals 13 residues. CDR1 is SGDLS and CDR2 is YYNGEE in the germline V gene. Trimming took off 1 base at V and 0 bases at J, with 4 bases between the two ends.

The rearrangement uses TRBV29-1 and TRBJ2-5; 12 bases fit TRBD1. V lost 6 bases to trimming and J lost 4 bases; unmatched junction nucleotides: 9. Per the germline V gene, CDR1 is SQVTM and CDR2 is ANQGSEA. There are 15 residues in the CDR3. CDR3 loop: CSVDPGQGAGETQYF. Here the CDR3 DNA reads TGCAGCGTAGACCCGGGACAGGGGGCCGGAGAGACCCAGTACTTC.